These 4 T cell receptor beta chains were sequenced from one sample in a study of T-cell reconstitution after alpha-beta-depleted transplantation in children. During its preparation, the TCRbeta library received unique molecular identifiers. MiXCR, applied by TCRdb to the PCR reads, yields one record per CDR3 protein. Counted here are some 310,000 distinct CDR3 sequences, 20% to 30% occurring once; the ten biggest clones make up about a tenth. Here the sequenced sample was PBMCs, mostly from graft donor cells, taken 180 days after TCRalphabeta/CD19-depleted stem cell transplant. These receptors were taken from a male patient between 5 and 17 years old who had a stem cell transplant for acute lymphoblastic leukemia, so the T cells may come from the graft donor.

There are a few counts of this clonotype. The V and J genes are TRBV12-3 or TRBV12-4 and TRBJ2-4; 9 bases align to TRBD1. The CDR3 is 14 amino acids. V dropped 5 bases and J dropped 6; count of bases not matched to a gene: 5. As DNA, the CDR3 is TGTGCCAGCAGTCTACAGGGGGCTGTAAACATTCAGTACTTC. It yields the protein CASSLQGAVNIQYF.

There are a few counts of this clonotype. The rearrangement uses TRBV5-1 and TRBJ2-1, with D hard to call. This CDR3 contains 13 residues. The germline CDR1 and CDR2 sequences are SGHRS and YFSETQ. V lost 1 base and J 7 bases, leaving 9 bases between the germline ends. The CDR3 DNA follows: TGCGCCAGCAGCTTGTTGGTCCGGAATGAGCAGTTCTTC. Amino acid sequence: CASSLLVRNEQFF.

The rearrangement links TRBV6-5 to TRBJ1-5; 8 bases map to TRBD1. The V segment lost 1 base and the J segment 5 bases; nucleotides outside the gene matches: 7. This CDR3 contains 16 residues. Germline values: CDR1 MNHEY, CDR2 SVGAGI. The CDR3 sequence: CASSYCYRGSDQPQHF. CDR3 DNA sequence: TGTGCCAGCAGTTACTGTTACAGGGGGTCGGATCAGCCCCAGCATTTT.

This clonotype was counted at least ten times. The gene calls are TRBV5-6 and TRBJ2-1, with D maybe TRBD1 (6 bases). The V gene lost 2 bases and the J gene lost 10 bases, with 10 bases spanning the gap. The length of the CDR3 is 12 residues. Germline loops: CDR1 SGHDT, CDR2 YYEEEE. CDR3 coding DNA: TGTGCCAGCAGCTTCGACAGGTACGAGCAGTTCTTC. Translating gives CASSFDRYEQFF.